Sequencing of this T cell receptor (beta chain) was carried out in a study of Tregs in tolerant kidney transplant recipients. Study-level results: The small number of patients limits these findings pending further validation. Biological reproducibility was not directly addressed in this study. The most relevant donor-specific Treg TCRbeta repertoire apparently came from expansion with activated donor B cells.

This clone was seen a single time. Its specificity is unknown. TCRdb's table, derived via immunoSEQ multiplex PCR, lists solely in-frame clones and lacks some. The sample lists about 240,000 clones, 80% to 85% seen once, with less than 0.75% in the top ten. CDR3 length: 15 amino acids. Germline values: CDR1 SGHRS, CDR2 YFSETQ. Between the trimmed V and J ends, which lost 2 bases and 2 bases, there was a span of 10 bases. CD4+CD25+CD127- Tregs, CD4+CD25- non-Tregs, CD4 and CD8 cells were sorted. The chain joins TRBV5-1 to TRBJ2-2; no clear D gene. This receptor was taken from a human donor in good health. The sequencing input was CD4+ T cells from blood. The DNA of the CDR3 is TGCGCCAGCAGCTTAGTATCCAGTAACACCGGGGAGCTGTTTTTT. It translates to CASSLVSSNTGELFF.